Presented here are 13 T cell receptor beta chains from one specimen sequenced in a study of blood T cell repertoires in COVID-19. The data were produced by immunoSEQ multiplex PCR, yet TCRdb's version contains in-frame clones alone and is incomplete. Seen here are about 340,000 clones, 86% observed once, and the top ten hold 7% to 7.5%. Sequencing was performed on peripheral blood. These receptors were collected from a woman aged 60-75 years with COVID-19, enrolled during active disease.

This chain uses TRBV4-1 with TRBJ2-6; TRBD2 is a possible D gene (7 bases). Between the trimmed V and J ends, which lost 2 bases and 0 bases, there was a span of 17 bases. CDR1 MGHRA and CDR2 YSYEKL come from the germline V gene. The CDR3 totals 19 residues. The CDR3 coding sequence is TGCGCCAGCAGCCAACGTTCGTCGGGGGGCCGCTCTGGGGCCAACGTCCTGACTTTC. It encodes CASSQRSSGGRSGANVLTF.

V gene TRBV11-2 combines with J gene TRBJ1-2, with D possibly being TRBD1 (6 bases). The CDR3 is made up of 14 amino acids. The germline V gene has CDR1 SGHAT and CDR2 FQNNGV. V was trimmed by 1 base and J by 8 bases, leaving 14 bases between them. CDR3: CASSLAGGAGGYTF. The CDR3 region has the DNA TGTGCCAGCAGCTTAGCGGGGGGCGCAGGCGGCTACACCTTC.

This clone was seen only once. The chain is built from TRBV7-7 and TRBJ2-7; 8 positions match TRBD1. The CDR3 length is 15 residues. With 3 bases clipped from V and 3 bases from J, the junction kept 7 bases outside the gene matches. Per germline, CDR1 SSHAT and CDR2 FNYEAQ (reference sequence). Here the CDR3 DNA reads TGTGCCAGCAGCTTGCACCCGGGACAGGTCTACGAGCAGTACTTC. Its protein product is CASSLHPGQVYEQYF. Complete variable domain (other parts from reference TRBV7-7 and TRBJ2-7): GAGVSQSPRYKVTKRGQDVTLRCDPISSHATLYWYQQALGQGPEFLTYFNYEAQPDKSGLPSDRFSAERPEGSISTLTIQRTEQRDSAMYRCASSLHPGQVYEQYFGPGTRLTVT.

This chain links TRBV19 with TRBJ2-7; D is ambiguous. Germline values: CDR1 LNHDA, CDR2 SQIVND (reference sequence). This CDR3 is 14 amino acids long. The V end lost 5 bases, the J end lost 2 bases, and 13 bases lay between the germline ends. For the CDR3, the DNA is TGTGCCAGTAGTTTTACAGTTTCAACCTACGAGCAGTACTTC. This gives the protein CASSFTVSTYEQYF. The complete variable domain, with remaining parts taken from reference TRBV19 and TRBJ2-7, reads DGGITQSPKYLFRKEGQNVTLSCEQNLNHDAMYWYRQDPGQGLRLIYYSQIVNDFQKGDIAEGYSVSREKKESFPLTVTSAQKNPTAFYLCASSFTVSTYEQYFGPGTRLTVT.

The rearrangement joins TRBV28 to TRBJ1-2; D gene unclear. The CDR3 has 13 residues. CDR1 is MDHEN and CDR2 is SYDVKM in the germline V gene. Trimming removed 8 bases from V and 8 bases from J, with 18 bases in between. The chain's CDR3 is CASRPPRSGGYTF. DNA of the CDR3: TGTGCCAGCCGACCCCCTAGGAGCGGGGGCTACACCTTC.

This chain uses TRBV19 with TRBJ1-4, with 7 bases matching TRBD1. Trimming cost V 6 bases and J 0 bases; bases outside gene matches: 7. CDR1 LNHDA and CDR2 SQIVND come from the germline V gene (reference sequence). The CDR3 is 16 residues long. The CDR3 DNA sequence: TGTGCCAGTAGCCCACGCCAGGGGGCAACTAATGAAAAACTGTTTTTT. Amino acids: CASSPRQGATNEKLFF.

The chain combines TRBV19 with TRBJ1-1; D gene uncertain. With 5 bases removed from V and 1 base from J, the gap between germline ends came to 14 bases. Germline V gene data show CDR1 as LNHDA and CDR2 as SQIVND (reference sequence). There are 15 residues in the CDR3. The CDR3 loop reads CASSPGPGKNTEAFF. The CDR3 coding sequence is TGTGCCAGTAGTCCAGGACCGGGAAAGAACACTGAAGCTTTCTTT.

J is TRBJ2-5 and V is TRBV4-1; 13 bases match TRBD2. Trimming at V came to 0 bases and at J to 9 bases, leaving 10 bases not matched to a gene. In germline, CDR1 is MGHRA, CDR2 YSYEKL. The CDR3 extends over 17 amino acids. The CDR3 nucleotides are TGCGCCAGCAGCCAAGAGACTAGCGGGGGGCTTCGGATGGCCCAGTACTTC. It translates to CASSQETSGGLRMAQYF.

The rearrangement joins TRBV18 to TRBJ1-1, with TRBD1 matching over 8 bases. V lost 6 bases to trimming and J lost 0 bases; unmatched junction nucleotides: 9. Germline V gene sequence: CDR1 KGHSH, CDR2 LQKENI. The CDR3 loop spans 16 amino acids. CDR3 in amino acids: CASSLDRGAMNTEAFF. For the CDR3, the DNA is TGTGCCAGCTCGCTCGACAGGGGTGCAATGAACACTGAAGCTTTCTTT.

This clone was detected once. V usage is TRBV6-5 and J usage is TRBJ2-2, with TRBD2 matching 8 bases. With 2 bases clipped from V and 4 bases from J, the junction kept 3 bases outside the gene matches. The CDR3 has 15 amino acids. Looked up from germline, CDR1 is MNHEY and CDR2 is SVGAGI. Here the CDR3 reads CASSYLGLATGELFF. CDR3 bases: TGTGCCAGCAGTTACCTAGGACTAGCCACCGGGGAGCTGTTTTTT.

This rearrangement joins TRBV15 to TRBJ1-6; D not certain. Germline V gene sequence: CDR1 LNHNV, CDR2 YYDKDF (reference sequence). The CDR3 consists of 14 residues. V lost 3 bases and J lost 9, with 12 bases in between. The CDR3 DNA follows: TGTGCCACCAGCAGGACCCTAGAGGTTTCACCCCTCCACTTT. Its translation: CATSRTLEVSPLHF.

V is TRBV11-3 and J is TRBJ2-7, with 7 bases matching TRBD2. Germline V gives CDR1 SGHNT, CDR2 YENEEA. This CDR3 comprises 13 residues. The J segment lost 4 bases and the V segment lost 5 bases, leaving 5 bases of the junction unmatched. CDR3 DNA: TGTGCCAGCAGCACCGGGGAGGGATACGAGCAGTACTTC. This translates into CASSTGEGYEQYF.

The chain recombines TRBV3-1 (or the pseudogene TRBV3-2) with TRBJ1-3; 8 positions agree with TRBD1. This CDR3 comprises 16 residues. V trimming: 1 base; J trimming: 0 bases; junction bases outside the gene matches: 2. Germline V gene sequence: CDR1 LGHDT, CDR2 YNNKEL (reference sequence). The CDR3 is CASSQAGGSSGNTIYF. The CDR3 bases are TGTGCCAGCAGCCAAGCAGGGGGCAGCTCTGGAAACACCATATATTTT.